What follows describes a single T cell receptor (beta chain). The antigen is unknown. Germline lookup yields CDR1 GTSNPN and CDR2 SVGIG (reference sequence). There are 14 residues in the CDR3. Trimming removed 4 bases from V and 7 bases from J, with 16 bases in between. This sample is drawn from a study of cytomegalovirus exposure and HLA in healthy donors. Study information: A prior study identified 120 million or so unique TCR beta sequences from about 200 million T cells. Notes on the study in general: Published work reported that the classifier diagnosed cytomegalovirus status with high specificity and sensitivity.

Amplification used 60 Vbeta primers and 13 Jbeta primers. Method: immunoSEQ multiplex PCR; TCRdb's copy keeps in-frame clones and lacks some. The sample records about 210,000 clones, 87% being singletons. The sample comprised PBMCs. J is TRBJ1-4 and V is TRBV30, with D uncertain. The TCR sequence derives from a boy younger than 10 in good health and CMV-seronegative. CDR3 DNA: TGTGCCTGGACATCCGGCCGGGGTCGTGAAAAACTGTTTTTT. Amino acid sequence: CAWTSGRGREKLFF.